This TCR beta chain was found in a study of T cells in Graves' hyperthyroidism and ophthalmopathy. General study points: Separation of ophthalmopathy from stable hyperthyroidism was achieved by a 13 V-J model.

Graves' hyperthyroidism showing no ophthalmopathy progression within 18 months was considered stable. Aged 18 to 65, the patients had hyperthyroidism that was newly diagnosed and had lasted under 2 months. Investigators excluded patients with uncontrolled infection, other autoimmune disease, pregnancy or lactation. Per the germline V gene, CDR1 is MNHNS and CDR2 is SASEGT. This CDR3 has 16 residues. Trimming removed 10 bases at V and 0 bases at J, with 19 bases between. As for this clonotype: Its antigen remains unidentified.

From RNA transcripts, TCR beta CDR3 regions were amplified. First-round RT-PCR of the TCR CDR3 relied on the HTBI primer set. TCRdb used MiXCR to reprocess the multiplex PCR reads, holding one entry per CDR3 protein. The data contain some 560,000 distinct CDR3 sequences, about a sixth of them singletons. This TCR came from a woman in her 30s with Graves' hyperthyroidism. This chain connects TRBV6-1 to TRBJ2-1, with D tentatively TRBD2 (6 bases). Material: blood. CDR3 region: CANSPPGLSSYNEQFF. The CDR3 bases are TGTGCCAACAGCCCTCCGGGACTTAGCTCCTACAATGAGCAGTTCTTC.